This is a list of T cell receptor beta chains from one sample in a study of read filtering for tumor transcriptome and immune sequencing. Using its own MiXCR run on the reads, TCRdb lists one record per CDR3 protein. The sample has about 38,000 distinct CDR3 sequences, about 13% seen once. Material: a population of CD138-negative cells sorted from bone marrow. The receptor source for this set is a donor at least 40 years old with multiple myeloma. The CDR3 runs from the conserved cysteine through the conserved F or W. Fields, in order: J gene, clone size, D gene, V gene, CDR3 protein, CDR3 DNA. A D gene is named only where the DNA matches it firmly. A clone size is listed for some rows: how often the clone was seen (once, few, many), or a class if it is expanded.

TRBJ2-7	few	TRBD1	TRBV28	CASSPPGTGVHEQYF	TGTGCCAGCAGCCCACCCGGGACAGGGGTCCACGAGCAGTACTTC
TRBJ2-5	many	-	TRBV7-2	CASSPRRTTETQYF	TGTGCCAGCAGTCCCCGACGGACTACCGAGACCCAGTACTTC
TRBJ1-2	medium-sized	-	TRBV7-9	CASSHPGANYGYTF	TGTGCCAGCAGCCACCCTGGGGCAAACTATGGCTACACCTTC
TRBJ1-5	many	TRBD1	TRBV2	CASGEGQGPSQPQHF	TGTGCCAGTGGGGAGGGACAGGGCCCTAGTCAGCCCCAGCATTTT
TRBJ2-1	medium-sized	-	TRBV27	CASSSTSSEQFF	TGTGCCAGCAGTTCGACTAGTTCGGAACAGTTCTTC
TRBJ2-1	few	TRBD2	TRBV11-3	CASSAGLAGGFYNEQFF	TGTGCCAGCAGCGCCGGACTAGCGGGAGGATTCTACAATGAGCAGTTCTTC
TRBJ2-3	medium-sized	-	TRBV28	CASSLDTVSTDTQYF	TGTGCCAGCAGTTTAGATACAGTGAGCACAGATACGCAGTATTTT
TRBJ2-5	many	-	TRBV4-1	CASSQARLATQYF	TGCGCCAGCAGCCAGGCCAGGTTGGCGACCCAGTACTTC
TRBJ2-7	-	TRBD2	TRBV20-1	CSASELAAGYEQYF	TGCAGTGCTAGTGAACTAGCGGCGGGGTACGAGCAGTACTTC
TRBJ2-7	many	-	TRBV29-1	CSHGQVGGEQYF	TGCAGCCACGGACAGGTCGGGGGCGAGCAGTACTTC
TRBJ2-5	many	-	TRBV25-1	CASSGTVQETQYF	TGTGCCAGCAGTGGGACAGTGCAAGAGACCCAGTACTTC
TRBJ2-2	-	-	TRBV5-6	CASSLWGAGELFF	TGTGCCAGCAGTTTATGGGGTGCCGGGGAGCTGTTTTTT
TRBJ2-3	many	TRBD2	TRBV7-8	CASSRWTSGSTDTQYF	TGTGCCAGCAGCCGATGGACTAGCGGGAGCACAGATACGCAGTATTTT
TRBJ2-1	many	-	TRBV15	CATSNSPTYNEQFF	TGTGCCACCAGCAACTCACCTACCTACAATGAGCAGTTCTTC
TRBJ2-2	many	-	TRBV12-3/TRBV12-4	CASSFTSTGELFF	TGTGCCAGCAGTTTTACCTCTACCGGGGAGCTGTTTTTT
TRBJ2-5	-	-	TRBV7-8	CASSLREEYQETQYF	TGTGCCAGCAGCTTACGCGAGGAGTACCAAGAGACCCAGTACTTC
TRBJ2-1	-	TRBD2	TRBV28	CASSFYSGSYNEQFF	TGTGCCAGCAGTTTTTATAGCGGGTCTTACAATGAGCAGTTCTTC
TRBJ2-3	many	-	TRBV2	CASRQGSYSTDTQYF	TGTGCCAGCCGGCAGGGCAGTTATAGCACAGATACGCAGTATTTT
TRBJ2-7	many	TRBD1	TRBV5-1	CASSSQLGQVAYEQYF	TGCGCCAGCAGCTCACAACTGGGACAGGTTGCCTACGAGCAGTACTTC
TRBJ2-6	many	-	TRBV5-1	CASAISGANVLTF	TGCGCCAGCGCCATCTCTGGGGCCAACGTCCTGACTTTC
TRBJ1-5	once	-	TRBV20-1	CSARGNGLSNQPQHF	TGCAGTGCTAGAGGAAACGGGCTGAGCAATCAGCCCCAGCATTTT
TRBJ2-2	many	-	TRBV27	CASSLWLTTGELFF	TGTGCCAGCAGTTTATGGCTAACCACCGGGGAGCTGTTTTTT
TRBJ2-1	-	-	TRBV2	CASSPDWSSYNEQFF	TGTGCCAGCAGTCCGGACTGGAGCTCCTACAATGAGCAGTTCTTC
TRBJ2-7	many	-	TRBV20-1	CSARTSGLGGSEQYF	TGCAGTGCTAGGACTTCAGGACTAGGGGGATCCGAGCAGTACTTC
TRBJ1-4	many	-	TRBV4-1	CASSRPDRPNEKLFF	TGCGCCAGCAGCCGACCTGACAGGCCCAATGAAAAACTGTTTTTT
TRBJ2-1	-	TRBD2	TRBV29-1	CSVGADRLAGGSNEQFF	TGCAGCGTTGGAGCCGATAGACTAGCGGGGGGGTCGAATGAGCAGTTCTTC
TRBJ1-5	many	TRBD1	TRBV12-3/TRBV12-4	CASSLDRVQPQHF	TGTGCCAGCAGCCTTGACAGGGTTCAGCCCCAGCATTTT
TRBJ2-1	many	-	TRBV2	CASNTRRYNEQFF	TGTGCCAGCAACACCCGGCGTTACAATGAGCAGTTCTTC
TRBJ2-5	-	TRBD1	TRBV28	CASSLFRLRDSVHQETQYF	TGTGCCAGCAGTCTTTTTCGACTCCGGGACAGCGTCCACCAAGAGACCCAGTACTTC
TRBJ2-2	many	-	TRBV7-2	CASSLVAGASGTNTGELFF	TGTGCCAGCAGCTTAGTTGCAGGGGCTAGCGGTACGAACACCGGGGAGCTGTTTTTT
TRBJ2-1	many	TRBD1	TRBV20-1	CSARLGTGLSYNEQFF	TGCAGTGCTAGGCTAGGGACAGGGCTATCCTACAATGAGCAGTTCTTC
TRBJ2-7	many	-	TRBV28	CASSFGGQPYEQYF	TGTGCCAGCAGTTTTGGAGGACAGCCCTACGAGCAGTACTTC
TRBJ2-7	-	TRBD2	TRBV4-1	CASSQGNIAGITYEQYF	TGCGCCAGCAGCCAAGGAAACATAGCGGGAATCACCTACGAGCAGTACTTC
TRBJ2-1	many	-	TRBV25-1	CASSWSYNEQFF	TGTGCCAGCAGTTGGTCCTACAATGAGCAGTTCTTC
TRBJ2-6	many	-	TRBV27	CASSRYSGANVLTF	TGTGCCAGCAGTCGGTACTCTGGGGCCAACGTCCTGACTTTC
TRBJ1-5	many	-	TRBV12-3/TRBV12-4	CASTRTTPSNQPQHF	TGTGCCAGCACCAGGACGACGCCCAGCAATCAGCCCCAGCATTTT
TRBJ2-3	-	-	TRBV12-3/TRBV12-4	CASGRTDTQYF	TGTGCCAGCGGCCGAACGGATACGCAGTATTTT
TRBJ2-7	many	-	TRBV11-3	CASSTDSKTYEQYF	TGTGCCAGCAGCACGGACTCAAAAACCTACGAGCAGTACTTC
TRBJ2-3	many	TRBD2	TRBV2	CATRSGGSSDTQYF	TGTGCCACCCGCTCGGGCGGGAGCTCAGATACGCAGTATTTT
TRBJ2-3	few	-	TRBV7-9	CASYIAEVADTQYF	TGTGCCAGCTACATAGCGGAAGTAGCAGATACGCAGTATTTT
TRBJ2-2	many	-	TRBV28	CAKKDSNTGELFF	TGTGCCAAAAAGGACAGTAACACCGGGGAGCTGTTTTTT